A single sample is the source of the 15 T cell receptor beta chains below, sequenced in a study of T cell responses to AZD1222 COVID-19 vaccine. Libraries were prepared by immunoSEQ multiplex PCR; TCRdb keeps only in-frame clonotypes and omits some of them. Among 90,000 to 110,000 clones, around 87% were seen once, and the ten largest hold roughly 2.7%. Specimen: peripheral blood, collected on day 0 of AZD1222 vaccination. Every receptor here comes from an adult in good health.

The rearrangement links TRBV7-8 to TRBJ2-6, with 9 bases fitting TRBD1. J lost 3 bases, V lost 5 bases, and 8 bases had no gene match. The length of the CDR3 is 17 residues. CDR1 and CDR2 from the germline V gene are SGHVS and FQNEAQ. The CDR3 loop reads CASSLGQGLYGANVLTF. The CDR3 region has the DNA TGTGCCAGCAGCCTGGGACAGGGTCTTTATGGGGCCAACGTCCTGACTTTC.

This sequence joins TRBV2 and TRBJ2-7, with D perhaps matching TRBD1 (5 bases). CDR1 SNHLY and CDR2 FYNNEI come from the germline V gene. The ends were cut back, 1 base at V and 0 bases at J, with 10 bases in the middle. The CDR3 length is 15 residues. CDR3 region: CASSEGGLSSYEQYF. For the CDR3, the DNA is TGTGCCAGCAGTGAAGGGGGCCTCAGCTCCTACGAGCAGTACTTC.

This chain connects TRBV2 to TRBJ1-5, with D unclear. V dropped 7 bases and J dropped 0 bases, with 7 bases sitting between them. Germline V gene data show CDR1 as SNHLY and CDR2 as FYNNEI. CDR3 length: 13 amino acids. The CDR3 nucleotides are TGTGCCAGCAATGGGTATAGCAATCAGCCCCAGCATTTT. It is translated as CASNGYSNQPQHF.

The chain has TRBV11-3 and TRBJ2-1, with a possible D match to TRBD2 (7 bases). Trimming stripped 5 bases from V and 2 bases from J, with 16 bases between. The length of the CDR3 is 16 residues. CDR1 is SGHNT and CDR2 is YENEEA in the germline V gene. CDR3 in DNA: TGTGCCAGCAGCCCTGAGGGGGGGGTGGCCTACAATGAGCAGTTCTTC. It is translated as CASSPEGGVAYNEQFF.

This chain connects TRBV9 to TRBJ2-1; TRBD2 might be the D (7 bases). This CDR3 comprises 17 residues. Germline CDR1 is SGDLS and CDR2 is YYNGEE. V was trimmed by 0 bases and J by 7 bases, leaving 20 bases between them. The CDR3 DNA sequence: TGTGCCAGCAGCGTAGCTGGGGGCGGGAGCGCCCAAAATGAGCAGTTCTTC. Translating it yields CASSVAGGGSAQNEQFF.

The CDR3 DNA follows: TGTGCCAGCAGTGACGGACAGGTCGGCTACACCTTC. This codes for CASSDGQVGYTF. The chain recombines TRBV2 with TRBJ1-2; 7 bases fit TRBD1. V shed 3 bases and J 8 bases; nucleotides not matched to a gene: 3. Germline CDR1 is SNHLY and CDR2 is FYNNEI. This CDR3 is built from 12 residues. Together with reference TRBV2 and TRBJ1-2, the CDR3 gives the full variable domain: EPEVTQTPSHQVTQMGQEVILRCVPISNHLYFYWYRQILGQKVEFLVSFYNNEISEKSEIFDDQFSVERPDGSNFTLKIRSTKLEDSAMYFCASSDGQVGYTFGSGTRLTVV.

In DNA form, the CDR3 reads TGTGCCAGCAGCGGTGGGACATCTTCTGGAAACACCATATATTTT. It is translated as CASSGGTSSGNTIYF. The rearrangement links TRBV5-5 to TRBJ1-3; D may be TRBD1 (6 bases). Trimming took off 4 bases at V and 1 base at J, with 12 bases between the two ends. CDR1 and CDR2 (germline): SGHKS, YYEKEE (reference sequence). This CDR3 has 15 amino acids.

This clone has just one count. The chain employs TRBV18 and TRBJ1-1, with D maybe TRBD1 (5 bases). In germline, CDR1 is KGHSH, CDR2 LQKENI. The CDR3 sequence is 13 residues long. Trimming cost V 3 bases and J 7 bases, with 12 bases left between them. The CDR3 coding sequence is TGTGCCAGCTCACCGGGGGGAGGAGTTGAAGCTTTCTTT. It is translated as CASSPGGGVEAFF.

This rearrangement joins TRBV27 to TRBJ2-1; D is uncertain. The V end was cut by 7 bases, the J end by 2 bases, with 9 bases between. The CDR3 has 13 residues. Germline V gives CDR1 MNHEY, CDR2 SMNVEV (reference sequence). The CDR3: CASKPWAYNEQFF. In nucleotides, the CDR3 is TGTGCCAGCAAGCCCTGGGCCTACAATGAGCAGTTCTTC.

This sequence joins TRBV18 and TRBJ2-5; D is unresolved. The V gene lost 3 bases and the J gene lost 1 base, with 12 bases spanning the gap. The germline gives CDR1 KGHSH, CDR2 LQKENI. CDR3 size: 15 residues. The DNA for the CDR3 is TGTGCCAGCTCACCCTCGGTCGGCAGCCAAGAGACCCAGTACTTC. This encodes CASSPSVGSQETQYF.

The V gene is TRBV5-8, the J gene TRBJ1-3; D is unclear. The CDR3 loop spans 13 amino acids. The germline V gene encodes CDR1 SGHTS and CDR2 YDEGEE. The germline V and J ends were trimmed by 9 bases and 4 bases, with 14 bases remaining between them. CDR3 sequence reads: CATEGPAGNTIYF. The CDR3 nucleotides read TGTGCCACCGAGGGCCCCGCCGGAAACACCATATATTTT.

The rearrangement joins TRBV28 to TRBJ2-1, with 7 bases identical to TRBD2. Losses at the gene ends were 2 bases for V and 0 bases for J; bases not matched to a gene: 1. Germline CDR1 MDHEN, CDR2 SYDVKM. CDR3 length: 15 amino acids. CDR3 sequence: CASSLGGGSYNEQFF. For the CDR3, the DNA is TGTGCCAGCAGTTTAGGGGGGGGCTCCTACAATGAGCAGTTCTTC.

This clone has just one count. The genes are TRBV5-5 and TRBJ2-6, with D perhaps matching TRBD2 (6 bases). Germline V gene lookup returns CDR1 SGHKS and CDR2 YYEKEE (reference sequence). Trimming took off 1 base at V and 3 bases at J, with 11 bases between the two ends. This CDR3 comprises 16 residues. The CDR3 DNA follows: TGTGCCAGCAGCTTGTCATCGGGGGTTGGGGCCAACGTCCTGACTTTC. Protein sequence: CASSLSSGVGANVLTF.

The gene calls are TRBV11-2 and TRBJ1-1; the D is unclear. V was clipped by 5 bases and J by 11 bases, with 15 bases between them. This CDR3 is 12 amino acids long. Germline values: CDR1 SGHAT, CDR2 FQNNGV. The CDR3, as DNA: TGTGCCAGCAGCGATTCAGAGATCGGGGCTTTCTTT. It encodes CASSDSEIGAFF.

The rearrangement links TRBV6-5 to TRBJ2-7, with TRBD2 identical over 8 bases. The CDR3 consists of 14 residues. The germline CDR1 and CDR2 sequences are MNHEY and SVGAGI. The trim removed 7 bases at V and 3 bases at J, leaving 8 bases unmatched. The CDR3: CASIEREQYYEQYF. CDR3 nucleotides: TGTGCCAGCATCGAGCGGGAGCAATACTACGAGCAGTACTTC.